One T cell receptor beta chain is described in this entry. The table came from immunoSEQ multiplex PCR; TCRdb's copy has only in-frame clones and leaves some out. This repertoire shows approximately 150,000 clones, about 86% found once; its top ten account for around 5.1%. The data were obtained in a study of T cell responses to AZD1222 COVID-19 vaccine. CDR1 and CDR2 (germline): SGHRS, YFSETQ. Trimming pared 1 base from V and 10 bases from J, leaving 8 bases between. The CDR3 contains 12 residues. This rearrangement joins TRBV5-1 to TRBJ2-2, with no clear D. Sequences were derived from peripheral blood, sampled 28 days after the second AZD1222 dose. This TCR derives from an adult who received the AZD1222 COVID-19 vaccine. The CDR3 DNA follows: TGCGCCAGCAGCTTGTATAGGGAGGAGCTGTTTTTT. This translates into CASSLYREELFF.